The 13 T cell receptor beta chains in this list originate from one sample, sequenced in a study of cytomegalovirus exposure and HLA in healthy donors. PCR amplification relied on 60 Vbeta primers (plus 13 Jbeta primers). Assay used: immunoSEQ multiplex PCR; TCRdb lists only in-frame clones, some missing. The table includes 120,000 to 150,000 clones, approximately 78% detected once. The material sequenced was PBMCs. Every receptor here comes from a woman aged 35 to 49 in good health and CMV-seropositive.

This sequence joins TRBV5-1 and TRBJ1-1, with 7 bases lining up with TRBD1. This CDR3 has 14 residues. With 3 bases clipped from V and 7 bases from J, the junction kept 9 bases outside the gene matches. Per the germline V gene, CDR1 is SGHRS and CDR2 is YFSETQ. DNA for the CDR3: TGCGCCAGCAGCTCGGCAGGGACAGACTTTGAAGCTTTCTTT. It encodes CASSSAGTDFEAFF.

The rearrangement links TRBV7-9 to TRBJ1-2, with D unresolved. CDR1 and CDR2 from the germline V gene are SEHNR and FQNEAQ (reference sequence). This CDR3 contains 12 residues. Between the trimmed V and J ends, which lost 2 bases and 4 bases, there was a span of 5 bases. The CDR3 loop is CASSLRGYGYTF. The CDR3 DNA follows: TGTGCCAGCAGCTTACGGGGCTATGGCTACACCTTC.

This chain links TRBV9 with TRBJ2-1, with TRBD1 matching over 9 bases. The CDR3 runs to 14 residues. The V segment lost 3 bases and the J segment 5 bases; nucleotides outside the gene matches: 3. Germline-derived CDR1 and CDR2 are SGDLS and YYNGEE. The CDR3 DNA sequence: TGTGCCAGCAGCGAAGGGACAGGGAACAATGAGCAGTTCTTC. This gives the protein CASSEGTGNNEQFF.

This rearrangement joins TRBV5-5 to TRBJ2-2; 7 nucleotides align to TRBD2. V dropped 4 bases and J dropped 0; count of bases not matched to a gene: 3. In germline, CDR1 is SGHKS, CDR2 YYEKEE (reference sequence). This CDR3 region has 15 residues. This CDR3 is CASSPGTTNTGELFF. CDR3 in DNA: TGTGCCAGCAGCCCCGGGACTACGAACACCGGGGAGCTGTTTTTT.

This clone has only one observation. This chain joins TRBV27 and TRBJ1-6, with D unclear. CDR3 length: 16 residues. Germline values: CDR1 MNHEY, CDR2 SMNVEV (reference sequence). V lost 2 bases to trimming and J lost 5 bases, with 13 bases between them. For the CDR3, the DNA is TGTGCCAGCAGTTTAAGGCGACGGGTGGATAATTCACCCCTCCACTTT. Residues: CASSLRRRVDNSPLHF.

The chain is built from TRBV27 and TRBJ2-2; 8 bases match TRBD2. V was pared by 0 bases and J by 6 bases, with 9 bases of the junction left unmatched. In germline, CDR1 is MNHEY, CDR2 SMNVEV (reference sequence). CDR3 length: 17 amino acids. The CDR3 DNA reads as TGTGCCAGCAGTTTATCCAGCGGGGGCCCCCGGGCCGGGGAGCTGTTTTTT. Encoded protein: CASSLSSGGPRAGELFF.

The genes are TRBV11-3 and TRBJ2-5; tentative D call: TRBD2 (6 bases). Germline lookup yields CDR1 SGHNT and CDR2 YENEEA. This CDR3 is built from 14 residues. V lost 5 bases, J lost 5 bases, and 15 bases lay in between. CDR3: CASSPHAGRETQYF. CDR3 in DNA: TGTGCCAGCAGCCCCCACGCGGGAAGGGAGACCCAGTACTTC.

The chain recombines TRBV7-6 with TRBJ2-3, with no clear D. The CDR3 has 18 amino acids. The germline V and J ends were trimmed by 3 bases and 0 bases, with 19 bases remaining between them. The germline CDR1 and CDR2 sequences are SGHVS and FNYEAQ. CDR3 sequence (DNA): TGTGCCAGCAGCTTTTCGGTTTATTCCGGGTTGAGCACAGATACGCAGTATTTT. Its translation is CASSFSVYSGLSTDTQYF.

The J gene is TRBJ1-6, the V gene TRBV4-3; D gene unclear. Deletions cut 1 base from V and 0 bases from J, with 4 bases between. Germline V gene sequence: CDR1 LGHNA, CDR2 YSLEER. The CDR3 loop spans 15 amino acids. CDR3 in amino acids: CASSQGSSYNSPLHF. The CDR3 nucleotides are TGCGCCAGCAGCCAAGGGAGCTCCTATAATTCACCCCTCCACTTT.

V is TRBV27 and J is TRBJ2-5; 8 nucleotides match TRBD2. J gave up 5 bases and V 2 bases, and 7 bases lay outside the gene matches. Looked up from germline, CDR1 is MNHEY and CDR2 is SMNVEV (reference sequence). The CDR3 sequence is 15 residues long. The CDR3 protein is CASSLIGRVLETQYF. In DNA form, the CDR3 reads TGTGCCAGCAGTTTAATCGGGAGGGTGCTGGAGACCCAGTACTTC.

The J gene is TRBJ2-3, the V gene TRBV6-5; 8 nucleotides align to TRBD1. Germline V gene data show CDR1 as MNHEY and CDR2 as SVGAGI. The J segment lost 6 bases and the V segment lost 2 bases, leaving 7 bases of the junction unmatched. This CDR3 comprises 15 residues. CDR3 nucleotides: TGTGCCAGCAGTTACACAAGGACAGGGTTTGATACGCAGTATTTT. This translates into CASSYTRTGFDTQYF.

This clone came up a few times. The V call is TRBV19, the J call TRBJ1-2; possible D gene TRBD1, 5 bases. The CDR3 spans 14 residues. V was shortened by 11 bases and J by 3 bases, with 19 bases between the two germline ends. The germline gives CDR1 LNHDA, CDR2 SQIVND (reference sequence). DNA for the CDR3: TGTGCCGAAACAAATTTCGGGGGAGACTATGGCTACACCTTC. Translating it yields CAETNFGGDYGYTF.

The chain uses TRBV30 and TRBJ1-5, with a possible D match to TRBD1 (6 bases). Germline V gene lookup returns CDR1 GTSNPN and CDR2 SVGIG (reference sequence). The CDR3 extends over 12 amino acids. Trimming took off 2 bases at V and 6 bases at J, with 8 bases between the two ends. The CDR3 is CAWSPQGQPQHF. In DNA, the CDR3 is TGTGCCTGGAGTCCACAGGGTCAGCCCCAGCATTTT.